Listed here are 26 T cell receptor beta chains from one sample, sequenced in a study of vaccination and CD4 T cells after COVID-19. These TCRs' antigens remain unknown. The Oncomine TCR Beta short-read assay generated sequence data from the DNA of cultured CD4+ T cells. TCRdb itself ran the PCR reads through MiXCR, one entry per CDR3 protein. Found here are about 8,800 distinct CDR3 sequences, approximately 59% of them singletons; the top ten hold around 15%. Treatment reported: 10-day PBMC culture with coronavirus spike peptide pools or control peptides (ViraFEST assay). Sample: cultured CD4+ T cells from blood, taken after SARS-CoV-2 vaccination. The receptors stem from a human donor with COVID-19.

This clonotype was counted a single time. V is TRBV14 and J is TRBJ2-5; 9 bases are shared with TRBD2. The germline V gene has CDR1 SGHDN and CDR2 FVKESK. Germline trimming cut 0 bases from V and 13 bases from J; bases unmatched to any gene: 6. CDR3 length: 13 amino acids. The CDR3 spells CASSQDLRGGGYF. The CDR3 DNA reads as TGTGCCAGCAGCCAAGATCTGCGGGGGGGTGGGTACTTC. Based on the CDR3 plus reference TRBV14 and TRBJ2-5, the full variable domain is EAGVTQFPSHSVIEKGQTVTLRCDPISGHDNLYWYRRVMGKEIKFLLHFVKESKQDESGMPNNRFLAERTGGTYSTLKVQPAELEDSGVYFCASSQDLRGGGYFGPGTRLLVL.

This rearrangement joins TRBV10-3 to TRBJ1-1, with D maybe TRBD1 (6 bases). This CDR3 is built from 13 residues. Germline V gives CDR1 ENHRY, CDR2 SYGVKD. With 6 bases removed from V and 11 bases from J, the gap between germline ends came to 19 bases. CDR3 sequence: CAISPTLDRWAFF. The DNA of the CDR3 is TGTGCCATCAGCCCAACCCTTGACAGGTGGGCTTTCTTT.

V gene TRBV6-2 or TRBV6-3 combines with J gene TRBJ2-3, with 7 bases identical to TRBD2. The CDR3 loop spans 12 amino acids. The germline CDR1 and CDR2 sequences are MNHEY and SVGEGT. The V segment lost 2 bases and the J segment 10 bases; nucleotides outside the gene matches: 3. The CDR3 here is CASSYERGAQYF. CDR3 DNA sequence: TGTGCCAGCAGTTACGAACGGGGGGCGCAGTATTTT.

The chain couples TRBV15 to TRBJ2-3; no reliable D call. The CDR3 has 12 amino acids. Germline-derived CDR1 and CDR2 are LNHNV and YYDKDF (reference sequence). Trimming removed 2 bases at V and 6 bases at J, with 6 bases between. As DNA, the CDR3 is TGTGCCACCAGCAGACTGATCGATACGCAGTATTTT. It yields the protein CATSRLIDTQYF.

The V call is TRBV6-5, the J call TRBJ2-6, with 7 bases matching TRBD2. Unmatched junction bases numbered 12, after V lost 4 bases and J lost 0 bases. Germline loops: CDR1 MNHEY, CDR2 SVGAGI. The CDR3 covers 19 residues. The CDR3 spells CASSSMTSFPLSGANVLTF. The CDR3, as DNA: TGTGCCAGCAGTTCTATGACTAGCTTTCCCCTCTCTGGGGCCAACGTCCTGACTTTC.

This rearrangement joins TRBV6-1 to TRBJ1-2, with 8 bases aligning to TRBD1. Germline lookup yields CDR1 MNHNS and CDR2 SASEGT. The V segment lost 5 bases and the J segment 2 bases; nucleotides outside the gene matches: 7. The CDR3 is 15 amino acids. Written as DNA, the CDR3 is TGTGCCAGCAGTAAATGGGACAGGCCCAACTATGGCTACACCTTC. Translated, it gives CASSKWDRPNYGYTF.

This clonotype was picked up one time. The chain uses TRBV10-3 and TRBJ1-2; 7 nucleotides align to TRBD1. Germline V lookup: CDR1 ENHRY, CDR2 SYGVKD. V was clipped by 0 bases and J by 1 base; unmatched bases: 2. CDR3 length: 15 residues. In DNA form, the CDR3 reads TGTGCCATCAGTGAGTCACAGGGGTATAACTATGGCTACACCTTC. Translated, it gives CAISESQGYNYGYTF.

The rearrangement joins TRBV6-6 to TRBJ2-1; 10 nucleotides match TRBD1. Germline loops: CDR1 MNHNY, CDR2 SVGAGI (reference sequence). The CDR3 loop spans 15 amino acids. V trimming: 5 bases; J trimming: 6 bases; junction bases outside the gene matches: 7. This CDR3 reads CASSPGGTGANEQFF. DNA of the CDR3: TGTGCCAGCAGTCCGGGGGGGACAGGGGCCAATGAGCAGTTCTTC.

Of note for this clonotype: The junction shows a germline mismatch at one end, possibly a read error. The chain uses TRBV7-7 and TRBJ2-5; 11 positions agree with TRBD2. The CDR3 length is 15 residues. CDR1 SSHAT and CDR2 FNYEAQ come from the germline V gene (reference sequence). The CDR3 bases are TGTGCTAGCAGCTTGGGGACTAGCGGCCAAGAGACCCAGTACTTC. This sequence encodes CASSLGTSGQETQYF. The full variable domain, in which reference TRBV7-7 and TRBJ2-5 provide the parts outside the CDR3, is GAGVSQSPRYKVTKRGQDVTLRCDPISSHATLYWYQQALGQGPEFLTYFNYEAQPDKSGLPSDRFSAERPEGSISTLTIQRTEQRDSAMYRCASSLGTSGQETQYFGPGTRLLVL.

J is TRBJ1-5 and V is TRBV7-2; TRBD1 might be the D (5 bases). The CDR3 is 14 residues long. V was cut by 5 bases and J by 7 bases, with 15 bases left in between. Per the germline V gene, CDR1 is SGHTA and CDR2 is FQGNSA. For the CDR3, the DNA is TGTGCCAGCAGCGCAGGTCGGGAGGGGCAGCCCCAGCATTTT. Its translation: CASSAGREGQPQHF.

This clonotype turned up a few times. This chain links TRBV5-4 with TRBJ1-1; tentative D call: TRBD1 (5 bases). The germline V gene encodes CDR1 SGHNT and CDR2 YYREEE (reference sequence). With 5 bases removed from V and 6 bases from J, the gap between germline ends came to 17 bases. The length of the CDR3 is 14 residues. CDR3 sequence (DNA): TGTGCCAGCAGGGTGGGGATAAAGGGGTCTGAAGCTTTCTTT. Its protein is CASRVGIKGSEAFF.

This clonotype appeared a single time. The chain combines TRBV2 with TRBJ2-5; TRBD2 agrees at 10 bases. The CDR3 has 15 residues. The germline V gene encodes CDR1 SNHLY and CDR2 FYNNEI. Trimming at V came to 5 bases and at J to 6 bases, leaving 9 bases not matched to a gene. In DNA form, the CDR3 reads TGTGCCAGCAGTCCGTCTAGCGGGGGTGGCCAGACCCAGTACTTC. Protein product: CASSPSSGGGQTQYF.

J is TRBJ1-6 and V is TRBV2, with TRBD1 matching 10 bases. The germline V gene encodes CDR1 SNHLY and CDR2 FYNNEI. The CDR3 is made up of 15 amino acids. Trimming took 4 bases from V and 10 from J; bases not matched to a gene: 7. The DNA of the CDR3 is TGTGCCAGCAGTGGGGTAGGACAGGGGGGATCACCCCTCCACTTT. Its translation is CASSGVGQGGSPLHF. The full variable domain, completed using reference TRBV2 and TRBJ1-6, is EPEVTQTPSHQVTQMGQEVILRCVPISNHLYFYWYRQILGQKVEFLVSFYNNEISEKSEIFDDQFSVERPDGSNFTLKIRSTKLEDSAMYFCASSGVGQGGSPLHFGNGTRLTVT.

The rearrangement links TRBV7-9 to TRBJ1-6; D may be TRBD1 (5 bases). Germline lookup yields CDR1 SEHNR and CDR2 FQNEAQ (reference sequence). This CDR3 comprises 14 residues. Trimming pared 1 base from V and 9 bases from J, leaving 10 bases between. CDR3 in DNA: TGTGCCAGCAGCTTAGAGGGAAGGGGTTCACCCCTCCACTTT. Amino acid sequence: CASSLEGRGSPLHF. Based on the CDR3 plus reference TRBV7-9 and TRBJ1-6, the full variable domain is DTGVSQNPRHKITKRGQNVTFRCDPISEHNRLYWYRQTLGQGPEFLTYFQNEAQLEKSRLLSDRFSAERPKGSFSTLEIQRTEQGDSAMYLCASSLEGRGSPLHFGNGTRLTVT.

This rearrangement joins TRBV6-2 or TRBV6-3 to TRBJ2-2; 8 nucleotides match TRBD1. The V gene's germline CDR1 is MNHEY and CDR2 SVGEGT. V lost 6 bases to trimming and J lost 4 bases; unmatched junction nucleotides: 10. CDR3 length: 16 amino acids. As DNA, the CDR3 is TGTGCCAGCAGATTACCCACAGGGGGTGGCACCGGGGAGCTGTTTTTT. Its translation: CASRLPTGGGTGELFF.

On this clonotype itself: One end of the junction is discordant with germline, which a read error may explain. The chain joins TRBV7-7 to TRBJ1-5; TRBD1 matches 8 bases. CDR1 is SSHAT, CDR2 FNYEAQ, per germline (reference sequence). This CDR3 has 18 residues. The CDR3 here is CASSLDARTGKSNKPQHF. The CDR3 nucleotides read TGTGCTAGCAGCTTGGACGCCCGGACAGGGAAAAGCAATAAGCCCCAGCATTTT.

The chain uses TRBV7-3 and TRBJ1-5; D gene ambiguous. This CDR3 comprises 13 residues. The V end lost 1 base, the J end lost 5 bases, and 6 bases lay between the germline ends. Germline loops: CDR1 SGHTA, CDR2 FQGTGA. The CDR3 sequence is CASSLSLDQPQHF. CDR3 coding DNA: TGTGCCAGCAGCTTAAGTTTGGATCAGCCCCAGCATTTT.

The chain is built from TRBV6-1 and TRBJ2-7; D remains ambiguous. The CDR3 sequence is 13 residues long. The germline V and J ends were trimmed by 6 bases and 1 base, with 10 bases remaining between them. Germline V CDR1 and CDR2: MNHNS, SASEGT. This CDR3 is CASSQATSYEQYF. CDR3 coding DNA: TGTGCCAGCAGCCAGGCTACGTCCTACGAGCAGTACTTC.

There are a few counts of this clonotype. The chain combines TRBV7-9 with TRBJ2-3; D unclear. With 0 bases removed from V and 4 bases from J, the gap between germline ends came to 2 bases. This CDR3 spans 12 amino acids. Germline V gives CDR1 SEHNR, CDR2 FQNEAQ (reference sequence). The CDR3 region is CASSLAPDTQYF. CDR3 DNA: TGTGCCAGCAGCTTAGCCCCAGATACGCAGTATTTT.

CDR3 protein: CASSSLRATAGYTF. For the CDR3, the DNA is TGTGCCAGCAGTTCCCTCAGGGCGACTGCCGGCTACACCTTC. V and J are TRBV6-5 and TRBJ1-2; possibly TRBD1 for D (5 bases). Trimming removed 4 bases from V and 8 bases from J, with 17 bases in between. CDR1 and CDR2 from the germline V gene are MNHEY and SVGAGI. This CDR3 is 14 amino acids long.

This clonotype has only a few counts. This chain joins TRBV28 and TRBJ2-5; D call uncertain. This CDR3 has 11 amino acids. Trimming took 5 bases from V and 7 from J, leaving 8 bases between them. The germline V gene has CDR1 MDHEN and CDR2 SYDVKM. CDR3: CASSRGRTQYF. CDR3 nucleotide sequence: TGTGCCAGCAGTCGAGGAAGGACCCAGTACTTC. Full variable domain (outside the CDR3, taken from reference TRBV28 and TRBJ2-5): DVKVTQSSRYLVKRTGEKVFLECVQDMDHENMFWYRQDPGLGLRLIYFSYDVKMKEKGDIPEGYSVSREKKERFSLILESASTNQTSMYLCASSRGRTQYFGPGTRLLVL.

V is TRBV20-1 and J is TRBJ1-1, with a weak D call TRBD1 (5 bases). Trimming pared 6 bases from V and 1 base from J, leaving 24 bases between. CDR3 length equals 17 residues. Germline assignment: CDR1 DFQATT and CDR2 SNEGSKA (reference sequence). CDR3: CSATLTGGISRNTEAFF. In DNA, the CDR3 is TGCAGTGCAACGTTAACGGGGGGAATATCCCGGAACACTGAAGCTTTCTTT.

The chain has TRBV11-2 and TRBJ2-3, with D possibly TRBD1 on 6 matching bases. The CDR3 is 14 residues long. V lost 5 bases and J 6 bases, leaving 15 bases between the germline ends. Germline V gene lookup returns CDR1 SGHAT and CDR2 FQNNGV. CDR3 sequence: CASSPSRQADTQYF. The CDR3, as DNA: TGTGCCAGCAGCCCATCCCGACAGGCCGATACGCAGTATTTT. Full variable domain (missing parts from reference TRBV11-2 and TRBJ2-3): EAGVAQSPRYKIIEKRQSVAFWCNPISGHATLYWYQQILGQGPKLLIQFQNNGVVDDSQLPKDRFSAERLKGVDSTLKIQPAKLEDSAVYLCASSPSRQADTQYFGPGTRLTVL.

The rearrangement uses TRBV7-9 and TRBJ1-1; 9 bases line up with TRBD1. J gave up 1 base and V 5 bases, and 14 bases lay outside the gene matches. The CDR3 has 18 residues. Germline V CDR1 and CDR2: SEHNR, FQNEAQ (reference sequence). In nucleotides, the CDR3 is TGTGCCAGCAGCCCCCGCACCTCCGGGACAGGGAAGAACACTGAAGCTTTCTTT. Protein: CASSPRTSGTGKNTEAFF.

V usage is TRBV12-3 or TRBV12-4 and J usage is TRBJ1-2, with D unresolved. V was clipped by 3 bases and J by 8 bases, with 7 bases between them. The CDR3 loop spans 11 amino acids. The CDR3 here is CASSFRLGYTF. The CDR3 bases are TGTGCCAGCAGTTTTCGTCTGGGCTACACCTTC.

The gene calls are TRBV30 and TRBJ2-5; D is perhaps TRBD1 (5 bases). Trimming pared 2 bases from V and 4 bases from J, leaving 17 bases between. Germline V gives CDR1 GTSNPN, CDR2 SVGIG (reference sequence). The CDR3 is 15 amino acids. In nucleotides, the CDR3 is TGTGCCTGGAGTATCCATCAGGGAATGCGAGAGACCCAGTACTTC. Its protein product is CAWSIHQGMRETQYF.